The clone carrying this TCR beta chain was observed many times. Its specificity is not known. The data were taken from a study of T cells in Graves' hyperthyroidism and ophthalmopathy. Diagnoses rested on clinical symptoms, serum thyroxine and TRAb, thyroid ultrasound and orbital computed tomography. Trimming pared 5 bases from V and 10 bases from J, leaving 17 bases between. The V gene's germline CDR1 is DFQATT and CDR2 SNEGSKA (reference sequence). This CDR3 is built from 12 residues. Findings and caveats of the study: Most thyroid-expanded clonotypes above 0.001 were also found in blood.

What was amplified from RNA transcripts were TCR beta CDR3 regions. The TCR CDR3 first-round RT-PCR relied on the HTBI primer set. TCRdb used MiXCR to reprocess the multiplex PCR reads, holding one entry per CDR3 protein. The table lists hundreds of thousands of distinct CDR3 sequences, approximately 25% of them singletons. Input material: blood. The receptor was isolated from a young woman with Graves' ophthalmopathy. The gene calls are TRBV20-1 and TRBJ1-2; D gene ambiguous. In DNA, the CDR3 is TGCAGTGCTGGGAGTGATAAGCCAGACTACACCTTC. Protein sequence: CSAGSDKPDYTF.